This T cell receptor beta chain was identified in a study of blood T cell repertoires in COVID-19. The wider study: Material from acute and convalescent COVID-19 was sourced from the United States, Italy and Spain. T cells, B-cell-depleted T cells, or PBMCs provided the cDNA or gDNA that served as material.

The assay was immunoSEQ multiplex PCR, and TCRdb's table has in-frame clones only and misses some. The table includes about 53,000 clones, about 88% detected once. This CDR3 is built from 14 residues. The germline V gene encodes CDR1 MDHEN and CDR2 SYDVKM. With V trimmed by 8 bases and J by 1 base, 6 bases remained unmatched. This sequence originates from a man aged 60-69 years with active COVID-19. Sequenced sample: peripheral blood. The gene calls are TRBV28 and TRBJ2-7; TRBD1 aligns across 9 bases. CDR3 sequence reads: CASGLTGGSYEQYF. For the CDR3, the DNA is TGTGCCAGCGGATTGACAGGGGGATCCTACGAGCAGTACTTC.